Included here is one T cell receptor (beta chain) sequence, with context. This may arise from a read error, as a much more abundant clone is one base away. Building of the TCR beta libraries involved iRepertoire HTBI primers and Arm-PCR of CDR3 regions. TCRdb processed the multiplex PCR reads anew with MiXCR; each CDR3 protein has one entry. Among approximately 230,000 distinct CDR3 sequences listed, 18% were seen once. These data come from a study of regulatory T cells in long-lasting Graves disease. As for time point: newly diagnosed GD, antithyroid drugs for less than 3 months. PBMC RNA was the source of the TCR library. The CDR3 is made up of 13 amino acids. Germline V gene sequence: CDR1 MDHEN, CDR2 SYDVKM.

The origin of this receptor is a female donor with Graves disease. The chain employs TRBV28 and TRBJ2-3; possibly TRBD2 for D (5 bases). Sequencing used peripheral blood mononuclear cells (PBMCs), obtained at new diagnosis, from a patient treated with antithyroid drugs. This CDR3 is CASSPLRALREYF. Here the CDR3 DNA reads TGTGCCAGCAGCCCCCTCCGGGCCCTAAGGGAGTACTTC.